This T cell receptor beta chain is from a study of CD8 T cells in ankylosing spondylitis. Study-wide results and caveats: A TCR beta motif of roughly eight highly homologous variants seemed to mark ankylosing spondylitis blood. Reactive arthritis synovial fluid and blood were previously reported to contain some motif variants. Enrichment of disease-linked clones was reportedly significant in matched ankylosing spondylitis synovial fluid.

This clonotype appeared a few times. No antigen is known for it. Each TCR beta library was made by quantitative 5'-RACE that incorporated molecular barcodes. MiXCR, applied by TCRdb to the 5' RACE reads, yields one record per CDR3 protein. The sample records 300,000 to 350,000 distinct CDR3 sequences, around 20% being singletons. The junction had 17 bases not matched to a gene; V was cut back by 1 base and J by 2 bases. The CDR3 totals 20 residues. Germline-derived CDR1 and CDR2 are DFQATT and SNEGSKA (reference sequence). The rearrangement links TRBV20-1 to TRBJ1-5, with 10 bases matching TRBD1. The origin of this receptor is a female donor with ankylosing spondylitis or in good health (not recorded which). Input material: blood, either unsorted or a sorted T cell fraction (not recorded which). In nucleotides, the CDR3 is TGCAGTGCTAGAGGGCCGAGGACAGGGGGGCCCGAGGGTGGCAATCAGCCCCAGCATTTT. Its translation: CSARGPRTGGPEGGNQPQHF.